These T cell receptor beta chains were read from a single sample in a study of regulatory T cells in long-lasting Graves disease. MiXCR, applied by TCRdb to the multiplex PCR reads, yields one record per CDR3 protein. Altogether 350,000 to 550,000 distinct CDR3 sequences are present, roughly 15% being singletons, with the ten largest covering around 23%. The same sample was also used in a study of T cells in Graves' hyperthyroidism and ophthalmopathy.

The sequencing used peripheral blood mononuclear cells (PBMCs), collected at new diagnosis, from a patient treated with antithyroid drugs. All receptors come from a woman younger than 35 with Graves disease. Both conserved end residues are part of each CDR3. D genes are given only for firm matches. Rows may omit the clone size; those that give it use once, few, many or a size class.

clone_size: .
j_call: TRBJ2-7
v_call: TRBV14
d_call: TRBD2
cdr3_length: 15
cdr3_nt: TGTGCCAGCCGCCCATCTAGCGGGAGAGGCTACGAGCAGTACTTC
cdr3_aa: CASRPSSGRGYEQYF

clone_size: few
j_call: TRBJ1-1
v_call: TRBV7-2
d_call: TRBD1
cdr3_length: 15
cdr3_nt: TGTGCCAGCACCGTAACCGGGACAGTGAACACTGAAGCTTTCTTT
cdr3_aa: CASTVTGTVNTEAFF

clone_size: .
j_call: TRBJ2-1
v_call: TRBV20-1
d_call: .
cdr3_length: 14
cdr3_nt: TGCAGTGCTCCGAGGGGGAGGGCCTTCAATGAGCAGTTCTTC
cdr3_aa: CSAPRGRAFNEQFF

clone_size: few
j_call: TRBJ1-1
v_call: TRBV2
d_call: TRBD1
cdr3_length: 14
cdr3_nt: TGTGCCAGCGCTCGGGGACAGGTGAACACTGAAGCTTTCTTT
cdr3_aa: CASARGQVNTEAFF

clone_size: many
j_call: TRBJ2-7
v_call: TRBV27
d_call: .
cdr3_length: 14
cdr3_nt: TGTGCCAGCAGTTTAGCAGGGGAGTCCTACGAGCAGTACTTC
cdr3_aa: CASSLAGESYEQYF

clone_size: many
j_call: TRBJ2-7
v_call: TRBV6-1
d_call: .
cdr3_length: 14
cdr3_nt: TGTGCCAGCAGTGGCAGGGAAAGCTCCTACGAGCAGTACTTC
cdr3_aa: CASSGRESSYEQYF

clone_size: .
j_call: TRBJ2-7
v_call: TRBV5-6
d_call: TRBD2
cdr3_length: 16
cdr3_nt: TGTGCCAGCAGCAGCCATGGACTAGCGGACACCTACGAGCAGTACTTC
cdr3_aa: CASSSHGLADTYEQYF

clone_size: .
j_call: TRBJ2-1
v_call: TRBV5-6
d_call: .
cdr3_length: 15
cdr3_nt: TGTGCCAGCAGCTACACCGGGGTTGGGGTCAATGAGCAGTTCTTC
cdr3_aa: CASSYTGVGVNEQFF

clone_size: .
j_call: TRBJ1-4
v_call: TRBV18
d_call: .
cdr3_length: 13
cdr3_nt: TGTGCCAGCTCAACGAACGGGGATGAAAAACTGTTTTTT
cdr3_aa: CASSTNGDEKLFF

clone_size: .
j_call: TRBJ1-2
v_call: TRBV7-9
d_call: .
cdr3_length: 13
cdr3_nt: TGTGCCAGCAGCCCTCAAAACAGGGACGGCTACACCTTC
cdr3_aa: CASSPQNRDGYTF

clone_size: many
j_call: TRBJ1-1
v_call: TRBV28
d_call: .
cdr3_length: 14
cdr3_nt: TGTGCCAGCAGACCTTTGAGGGGCATTACTGAAGCTTTCTTT
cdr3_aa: CASRPLRGITEAFF

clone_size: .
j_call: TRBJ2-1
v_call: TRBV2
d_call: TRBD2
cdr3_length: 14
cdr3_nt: TGTGCCAGCATCTTAGCGGGAGGGCCGAGTGAGCAGTTCTTC
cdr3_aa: CASILAGGPSEQFF

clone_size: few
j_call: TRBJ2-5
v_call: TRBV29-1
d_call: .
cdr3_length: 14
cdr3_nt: TGCAGCGTTGGAGCTTATAATGGGCAAGAGACCCAGTACTTC
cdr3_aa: CSVGAYNGQETQYF

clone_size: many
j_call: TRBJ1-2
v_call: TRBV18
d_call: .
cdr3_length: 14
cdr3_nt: TGTGCCAGCTCACCGGCGGGTCAGGTTTATGGCTACACCTTC
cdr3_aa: CASSPAGQVYGYTF

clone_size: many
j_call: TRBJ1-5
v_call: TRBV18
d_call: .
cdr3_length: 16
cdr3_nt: TGTGCCAGCTCACCACAAGAAGGGGGGTTCCATCAGCCCCAGCATTTT
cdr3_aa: CASSPQEGGFHQPQHF

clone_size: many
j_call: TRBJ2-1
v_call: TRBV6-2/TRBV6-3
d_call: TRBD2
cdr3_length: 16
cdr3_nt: TGTGCCAGCAGTTATCCGGGACTAGCGTTTTACAATGAGCAGTTCTTC
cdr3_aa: CASSYPGLAFYNEQFF

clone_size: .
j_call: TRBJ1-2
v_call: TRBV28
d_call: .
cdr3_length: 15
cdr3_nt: TGTGCCAGCAGTTTCCCAGGGAAATCCTTCTATGGCTACACCTTC
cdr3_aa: CASSFPGKSFYGYTF

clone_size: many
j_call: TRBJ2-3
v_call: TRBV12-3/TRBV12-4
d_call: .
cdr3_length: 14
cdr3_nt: TGTGCCAGCAGTTTCCCTCAGGGCACAGATACGCAGTATTTT
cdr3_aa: CASSFPQGTDTQYF

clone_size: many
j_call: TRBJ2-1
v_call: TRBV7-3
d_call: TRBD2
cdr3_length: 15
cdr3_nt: TGTGCCAGCAGCTTGACGGGAGGGCCCGGTAATGAGCAGTTCTTC
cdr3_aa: CASSLTGGPGNEQFF

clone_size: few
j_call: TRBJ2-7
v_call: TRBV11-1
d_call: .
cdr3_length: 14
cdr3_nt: TGCGCCAGCAGCCATACGAGGGCCGCCTACGAGCAGTACTTC
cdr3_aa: CASSHTRAAYEQYF

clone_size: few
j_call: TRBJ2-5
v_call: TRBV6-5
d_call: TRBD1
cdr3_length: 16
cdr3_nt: TGTGCCAGCAGTTATGACAGGACAGGGCTCCAAGAGACCCAGTACTTC
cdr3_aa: CASSYDRTGLQETQYF

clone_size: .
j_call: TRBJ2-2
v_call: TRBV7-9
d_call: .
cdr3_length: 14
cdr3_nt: TGTGCCAGCAGCACCCCCGCGGACACCGGGGAGCTGTTTTTT
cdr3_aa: CASSTPADTGELFF

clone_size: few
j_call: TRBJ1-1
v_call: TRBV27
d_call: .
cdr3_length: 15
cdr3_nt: TGTGCCAGCAGGCCCTCGAGGCACTTGAACACTGAAGCTTTCTTT
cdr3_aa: CASRPSRHLNTEAFF

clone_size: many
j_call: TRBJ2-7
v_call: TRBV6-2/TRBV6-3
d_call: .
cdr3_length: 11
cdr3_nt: TGTGCCAGCGGGAAGGGCTACGAGCAGTACTTC
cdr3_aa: CASGKGYEQYF

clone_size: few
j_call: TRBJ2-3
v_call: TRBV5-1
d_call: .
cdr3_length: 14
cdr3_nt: TGCGCCAGCAGCCACGGGACGGACACAGATACGCAGTATTTT
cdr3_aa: CASSHGTDTDTQYF

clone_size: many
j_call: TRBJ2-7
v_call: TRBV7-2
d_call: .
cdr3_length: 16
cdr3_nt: TGTGCCAGCAGCTTAGCGTTCGGCCACACCGGGTACGAGCAGTACTTC
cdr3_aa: CASSLAFGHTGYEQYF

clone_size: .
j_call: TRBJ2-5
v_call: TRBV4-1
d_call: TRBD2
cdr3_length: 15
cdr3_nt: TGCGCCAGCAGCCAGACCACGGGAGGGGGGGGGACCCAGTACTTC
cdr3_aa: CASSQTTGGGGTQYF

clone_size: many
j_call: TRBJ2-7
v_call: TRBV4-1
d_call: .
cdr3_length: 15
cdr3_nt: TGCGCCAGCAGCCCTCGGGACGAACTTTTTTACGAGCAGTACTTC
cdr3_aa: CASSPRDELFYEQYF

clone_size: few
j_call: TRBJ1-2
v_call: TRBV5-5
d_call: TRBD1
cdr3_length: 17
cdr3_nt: TGTGCCAGCAGCTTGGATGAACAGGGGGCAGCTAACTATGGCTACACCTTC
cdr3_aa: CASSLDEQGAANYGYTF

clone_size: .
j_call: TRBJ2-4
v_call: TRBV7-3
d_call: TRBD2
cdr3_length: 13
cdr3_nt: TGTGCGAGCGGATTTTCCCCTAGCGGGACACAGTACTTC
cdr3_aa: CASGFSPSGTQYF

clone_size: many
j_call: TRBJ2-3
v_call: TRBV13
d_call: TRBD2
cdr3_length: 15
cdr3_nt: TGTGCCAGCAGCTTCTCGAGCGGGAGTGCAGATACGCAGTATTTT
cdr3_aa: CASSFSSGSADTQYF

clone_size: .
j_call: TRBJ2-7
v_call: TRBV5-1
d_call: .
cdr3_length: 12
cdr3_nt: TGCGCCAGCAGCTGGGGGGTGGGCGAGCAGTACTTC
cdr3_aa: CASSWGVGEQYF

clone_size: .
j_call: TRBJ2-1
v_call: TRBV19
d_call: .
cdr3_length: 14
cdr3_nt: TGTGCCAGTAGTCGCGAGCGGAGTAACAATGAGCAGTTCTTC
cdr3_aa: CASSRERSNNEQFF

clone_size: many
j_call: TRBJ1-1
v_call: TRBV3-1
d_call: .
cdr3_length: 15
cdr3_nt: TGTGCCAGCAGCCACGGGGACAATTTGGTAGCTGAAGCTTTCTTT
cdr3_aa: CASSHGDNLVAEAFF

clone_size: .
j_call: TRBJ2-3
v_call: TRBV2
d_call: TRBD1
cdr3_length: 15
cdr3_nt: TGTGCCAGCAGTTCAAGACAGGGGGGCCCGGATACGCAGTATTTT
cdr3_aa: CASSSRQGGPDTQYF

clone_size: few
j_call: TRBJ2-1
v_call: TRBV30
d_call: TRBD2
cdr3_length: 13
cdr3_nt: TGTGCCTGGAGTACTAGCGGGAGTTTGGAGGAGTTCTTC
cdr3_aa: CAWSTSGSLEEFF

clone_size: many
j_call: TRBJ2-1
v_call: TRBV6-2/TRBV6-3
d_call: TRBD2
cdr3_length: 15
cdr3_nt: TGTGCCAGCAGTGGGACTAGCTTTCTCGACAATGAGCAGTTCTTC
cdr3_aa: CASSGTSFLDNEQFF

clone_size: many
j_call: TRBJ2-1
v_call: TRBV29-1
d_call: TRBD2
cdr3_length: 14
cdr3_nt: TGCAGCGTTGATTCTAGCGGGAGTCGGAATGAGCAGTTCTTC
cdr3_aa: CSVDSSGSRNEQFF

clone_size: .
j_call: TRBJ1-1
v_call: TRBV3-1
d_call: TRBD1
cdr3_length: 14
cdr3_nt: TGTGCCAGCAGTTACACCACAGGGGTCACTGAAGCTTTCTTT
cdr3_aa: CASSYTTGVTEAFF

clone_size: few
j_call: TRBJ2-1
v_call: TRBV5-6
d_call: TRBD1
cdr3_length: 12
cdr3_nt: TGTGCCAGCAGCTCGGTGGGACAGGGTCAGTTCTTC
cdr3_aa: CASSSVGQGQFF